Shown below are 29 T cell receptor beta chains from a single sample sequenced in a study of T cells after yellow fever vaccination. TCRdb reprocessed the 5' RACE reads with MiXCR, giving one entry per CDR3 protein. The profile shows roughly 350,000 distinct CDR3 sequences, roughly 3.9% of them singletons. The sample was PBMCs, taken 5 days after the yellow fever booster vaccination. These receptors were taken from a man younger than 35 who received the YFV17D yellow fever vaccine.

This clonotype occurred a few times. The chain has TRBV5-6 and TRBJ2-1, with TRBD2 as a possible D gene (7 bases). Between the trimmed V and J ends, which lost 4 bases and 2 bases, there was a span of 13 bases. The CDR3 totals 15 residues. The germline gives CDR1 SGHDT, CDR2 YYEEEE. CDR3 bases: TGTGCCAGCAGCCTCCCCGGGGGGCCCTACAATGAGCAGTTCTTC. It codes for CASSLPGGPYNEQFF.

This clonotype was counted many times. The J gene is TRBJ2-1, the V gene TRBV6-1; no clear D. V lost 0 bases, J lost 4 bases, and 16 bases lay in between. This CDR3 is 17 amino acids long. CDR1 MNHNS and CDR2 SASEGT come from the germline V gene. Here the CDR3 DNA reads TGTGCCAGCAGTGAAGCGTGGGCAGTAGATGGATACAATGAGCAGTTCTTC. Protein product: CASSEAWAVDGYNEQFF.

This clonotype was seen a few times. As DNA, the CDR3 is TGTGCCAGCTCACCACAGTTTGGGGGTTCTAATTCACCCCTCCACTTT. Protein product: CASSPQFGGSNSPLHF. The V and J genes are TRBV18 and TRBJ1-6, with D possibly matching TRBD1 (5 bases). The CDR3 length is 16 residues. The germline CDR1 and CDR2 sequences are KGHSH and LQKENI. V lost 1 base and J 6 bases, leaving 13 bases between the germline ends.

This clonotype was detected only a few times. As DNA, the CDR3 is TGTGCCAGCAGCTTAGTCCTCGGGACAGGGTTCTACAATGAGCAGTTCTTC. It codes for CASSLVLGTGFYNEQFF. The chain is built from TRBV7-6 and TRBJ2-1, with 9 bases that match TRBD1. The CDR3 runs to 17 residues. Germline V CDR1 and CDR2: SGHVS, FNYEAQ. V shed 1 base and J 3 bases; nucleotides not matched to a gene: 7. Complete variable domain (other parts from reference TRBV7-6 and TRBJ2-1): GAGVSQSPRYKVTKRGQDVALRCDPISGHVSLYWYRQALGQGPEFLTYFNYEAQQDKSGLPNDRFSAERPEGSISTLTIQRTEQRDSAMYRCASSLVLGTGFYNEQFFGPGTRLTVL.

In its sample, this clonotype was seen a few times. The V call is TRBV27, the J call TRBJ2-7, with 9 bases aligning to TRBD1. The CDR3 covers 14 residues. CDR1 is MNHEY, CDR2 SMNVEV, per germline (reference sequence). After removal of 8 bases from V and 3 bases from J, the junction contained 8 bases not matched to a gene. CDR3 loop: CASSRTGADYEQYF. In DNA form, the CDR3 reads TGTGCCAGCTCGCGGACAGGGGCCGACTACGAGCAGTACTTC.

CDR3 region: CSARAWGTAREETQYF. CDR3 nucleotide sequence: TGCAGTGCTAGGGCGTGGGGAACCGCAAGGGAAGAGACCCAGTACTTC. The rearrangement links TRBV20-1 to TRBJ2-5; D gene unclear. This CDR3 has 16 residues. With 3 bases removed from V and 3 bases from J, the gap between germline ends came to 20 bases. Germline V gene data show CDR1 as DFQATT and CDR2 as SNEGSKA (reference sequence).

This clonotype was recorded at least ten times. CDR3 residues: CATSRDFIEAFF. CDR3 DNA sequence: TGTGCCACCAGCAGAGATTTCATTGAAGCTTTCTTT. The chain couples TRBV15 to TRBJ1-1; D is uncertain. With 0 bases removed from V and 7 bases from J, the gap between germline ends came to 6 bases. The CDR3 extends over 12 amino acids. In germline, CDR1 is LNHNV, CDR2 YYDKDF (reference sequence).

This clonotype occurred many times. The V gene is TRBV30, the J gene TRBJ1-1; 10 positions match TRBD1. The germline V gene has CDR1 GTSNPN and CDR2 SVGIG (reference sequence). Trimming cost V 2 bases and J 4 bases; bases outside gene matches: 4. This CDR3 contains 14 residues. The CDR3 DNA sequence: TGTGCCTGGAGTCCGGGACAGGGGCCCACTGAAGCTTTCTTT. Translating it yields CAWSPGQGPTEAFF.

The V and J genes are TRBV7-2 and TRBJ1-1; a weak D match, TRBD1 (5 bases). V was trimmed by 1 base and J by 4 bases, leaving 16 bases between them. Germline CDR1 SGHTA, CDR2 FQGNSA. The CDR3 runs 16 residues. The DNA for the CDR3 is TGTGCCAGCAGCTTAGGCGCGAGTGGGGGTTTCACTGAAGCTTTCTTT. Protein: CASSLGASGGFTEAFF.

The chain joins TRBV7-3 to TRBJ1-1; 7 nucleotides match TRBD1. The CDR3 is made up of 14 amino acids. Germline trimming cut 5 bases from V and 2 bases from J; bases unmatched to any gene: 5. In germline, CDR1 is SGHTA, CDR2 FQGTGA. The CDR3: CASSATGDNTEAFF. CDR3 in DNA: TGTGCCAGCAGCGCTACAGGGGATAACACTGAAGCTTTCTTT.

This clonotype was counted ten times or more. A much bigger clone sits one base away, suggesting this may be a read error. The gene calls are TRBV7-9 and TRBJ2-1; 16 bases are shared with TRBD2. The CDR3 sequence is 16 residues long. V lost 5 bases and J lost 9; bases outside the gene matches: 7. The V gene's germline CDR1 is SEHNR and CDR2 FQNEAQ (reference sequence). The CDR3 reads CASSIGTSGGATEQFF. CDR3 bases: TGTGCCAGCAGCATCGGGACTAGCGGGGGGGCCACTGAGCAGTTCTTC.

A few counts support this clonotype. The gene calls are TRBV4-3 and TRBJ2-2, with 9 positions matching TRBD1. The trim removed 4 bases at V and 4 bases at J, leaving 10 bases unmatched. There are 17 residues in the CDR3. Germline V gene lookup returns CDR1 LGHNA and CDR2 YSLEER. DNA of the CDR3: TGCGCCAGCAGCCCGACTTGGGGACAGGGTGTCACCGGGGAGCTGTTTTTT. It translates to CASSPTWGQGVTGELFF.

This clonotype has a handful of counts. This chain joins TRBV28 and TRBJ1-2, with TRBD1 matching 7 bases. V dropped 3 bases and J dropped 8; count of bases not matched to a gene: 9. The CDR3 totals 14 residues. Germline V lookup: CDR1 MDHEN, CDR2 SYDVKM. CDR3 DNA sequence: TGTGCCAGCAGTTTCCCCGGACAGGCGAGGGGCTACACCTTC. Translating gives CASSFPGQARGYTF.

The chain combines TRBV20-1 with TRBJ2-5, with 14 bases that match TRBD2. This CDR3 comprises 20 residues. Losses at the gene ends were 2 bases for V and 4 bases for J; bases not matched to a gene: 18. The V gene's germline CDR1 is DFQATT and CDR2 SNEGSKA (reference sequence). CDR3 sequence: CSARFPFPRLAGGPVETQYF. DNA of the CDR3: TGCAGTGCTAGATTTCCATTCCCTCGACTAGCGGGGGGGCCGGTAGAGACCCAGTACTTC.

The chain recombines TRBV6-2 or TRBV6-3 with TRBJ2-5, with 8 bases aligning to TRBD2. The CDR3 length is 14 residues. V trimming: 4 bases; J trimming: 3 bases; junction bases outside the gene matches: 4. Germline assignment: CDR1 MNHEY and CDR2 SVGEGT. The CDR3 coding sequence is TGTGCCAGCAGTTCGTCGGGAGGGGAAGAGACCCAGTACTTC. Residues: CASSSSGGEETQYF.

DNA of the CDR3: TGCGCCAGCAGCGTCGGGACTACGAGACTGCACCAAGAGACCCAGTACTTC. Its translation: CASSVGTTRLHQETQYF. The J gene is TRBJ2-5, the V gene TRBV5-1; 7 positions match TRBD2. From germline, CDR1 is SGHRS and CDR2 YFSETQ. There are 17 residues in the CDR3. Trimming removed 4 bases from V and 0 bases from J; junction bases left unmatched: 12.

This clonotype was counted between two and nine times. The rearrangement joins TRBV15 to TRBJ1-3; D unclear. The length of the CDR3 is 15 residues. Germline CDR1 reads LNHNV; CDR2 reads YYDKDF (reference sequence). Between the trimmed V and J ends, which lost 0 bases and 3 bases, there was a span of 9 bases. The chain's CDR3 is CATSRDGIRGNTIYF. As DNA, the CDR3 is TGTGCCACCAGCAGAGATGGTATTCGTGGAAACACCATATATTTT. The variable domain in full, completed from reference TRBV15 and TRBJ1-3, reads DAMVIQNPRYQVTQFGKPVTLSCSQTLNHNVMYWYQQKSSQAPKLLFHYYDKDFNNEADTPDNFQSRRPNTSFCFLDIRSPGLGDTAMYLCATSRDGIRGNTIYFGEGSWLTVV.

This clonotype was detected many times. The chain carries TRBV4-3 and TRBJ2-5, with D unclear. V was pared by 5 bases and J by 5 bases, with 12 bases between. This CDR3 has 13 residues. CDR1 and CDR2 (germline): LGHNA, YSLEER. CDR3 residues: CASSKMARETQYF. In nucleotides, the CDR3 is TGCGCCAGCAGCAAAATGGCACGGGAGACCCAGTACTTC.

This clonotype appeared many times. An end of the junction differs from the germline gene, which may be a read error. The chain couples TRBV9 to TRBJ1-1; D may be TRBD1 (6 bases). This CDR3 has 15 residues. The V gene's germline CDR1 is SGDLS and CDR2 YYNGEE. The CDR3 DNA reads as TGTGCCAGCAGCGTAGATCAGGGGATGAACACTGAAGTTTTCTTT. Encoded protein: CASSVDQGMNTEVFF.

This chain uses TRBV5-5 with TRBJ2-7; D could derive from TRBD1 or TRBD2 (5 bases each). Germline V gives CDR1 SGHKS, CDR2 YYEKEE (reference sequence). V was cut by 4 bases and J by 3 bases, with 8 bases left in between. CDR3 length equals 12 residues. Here the CDR3 DNA reads TGTGCCAGCAGCCGGGACCACTACGAGCAGTACGTC. Encoded protein: CASSRDHYEQYV.

This clonotype was observed a few times. The chain recombines TRBV5-5 with TRBJ2-2; D might be TRBD1 (5 bases). The length of the CDR3 is 15 residues. V was cut by 1 base and J by 3 bases, with 10 bases left in between. Germline V gene sequence: CDR1 SGHKS, CDR2 YYEKEE (reference sequence). The CDR3 DNA sequence: TGTGCCAGCAGCTTGCGGCAGGGCTACACCGGGGAGCTGTTTTTT. Its protein is CASSLRQGYTGELFF. Using reference TRBV5-5 and TRBJ2-2 for the parts outside the CDR3, the full variable domain is DAGVTQSPTHLIKTRGQQVTLRCSPISGHKSVSWYQQVLGQGPQFIFQYYEKEERGRGNFPDRFSARQFPNYSSELNVNALLLGDSALYLCASSLRQGYTGELFFGEGSRLTVL.

V gene TRBV6-2 or TRBV6-3 combines with J gene TRBJ1-5; D remains ambiguous. The CDR3 is made up of 14 amino acids. V shed 1 base and J shed 6 bases, with 10 bases lying between them. Germline assignment: CDR1 MNHEY and CDR2 SVGEGT. In DNA form, the CDR3 reads TGTGCCAGCAGTTACTTGAACAACGTTCAGCCCCAGCATTTT. Translated, it gives CASSYLNNVQPQHF.

This clonotype appeared a few times. This chain links TRBV4-1 with TRBJ1-1; weak D call: TRBD1 (5 bases). V lost 2 bases to trimming and J lost 5 bases, with 18 bases between them. The CDR3 has 16 amino acids. The germline gives CDR1 MGHRA, CDR2 YSYEKL. The CDR3 DNA follows: TGCGCCAGCAGCCAACCTTCAGGGCGGCTTGGAACTGAAGCTTTCTTT. It yields the protein CASSQPSGRLGTEAFF.

The chain links TRBV12-3 or TRBV12-4 to TRBJ1-2; D gene ambiguous. The CDR3 has 12 amino acids. Trimming shortened V by 1 base and J by 8 bases, and 8 bases separated the two germline ends. CDR3 residues: CASSLGVEGYTF. The CDR3 DNA reads TGTGCCAGCAGTTTAGGGGTAGAGGGCTACACCTTC.

This clonotype was found many times. The V and J genes are TRBV5-5 and TRBJ2-7; 9 bases match TRBD2. Germline loops: CDR1 SGHKS, CDR2 YYEKEE (reference sequence). J lost 9 bases, V lost 0 bases, and 13 bases had no gene match. The CDR3 covers 16 residues. The DNA of the CDR3 is TGTGCCAGCAGCTTGGTATTGACTAGCGGTGTTAAGGGGCAGTACTTC. Its translation: CASSLVLTSGVKGQYF.

This clonotype was observed at least ten times. The CDR3 DNA reads as TGCAGTGCTAGGGGAGGAGAAAAACTGTTTTTT. The encoded protein is CSARGGEKLFF. The rearrangement joins TRBV20-1 to TRBJ1-4; D gene uncertain. The V end lost 3 bases, the J end lost 8 bases, and 7 bases lay between the germline ends. The V gene's germline CDR1 is DFQATT and CDR2 SNEGSKA (reference sequence). The CDR3 sequence is 11 residues long.

The chain employs TRBV19 and TRBJ1-2, with D perhaps TRBD1 (5 bases). V shed 8 bases and J shed 5 bases, with 15 bases lying between them. Germline V gene sequence: CDR1 LNHDA, CDR2 SQIVND (reference sequence). This CDR3 spans 13 amino acids. The CDR3 spells CASRGTERYGYTF. The CDR3 coding sequence is TGTGCCAGTCGGGGGACGGAGAGGTATGGCTACACCTTC.

A few counts support this clonotype. V gene TRBV5-1 combines with J gene TRBJ2-3; 11 bases are a match to TRBD2. CDR1 is SGHRS and CDR2 is YFSETQ in the germline V gene. CDR3 length: 17 amino acids. Germline trimming cut 2 bases from V and 0 bases from J; bases unmatched to any gene: 5. CDR3 in DNA: TGCGCCAGCAGCTTAACTAGCGGGGGCCCTAGCACAGATACGCAGTATTTT. It encodes CASSLTSGGPSTDTQYF.

This clonotype has a handful of counts. The genes are TRBV5-1 and TRBJ1-6; a weak D match, TRBD1 (5 bases). CDR1 and CDR2 from the germline V gene are SGHRS and YFSETQ. V lost 0 bases and J 9 bases, leaving 10 bases between the germline ends. The CDR3 totals 14 residues. CDR3 nucleotide sequence: TGCGCCAGCAGCTTGGACGGGGGTAGTTCACCCCTCCACTTT. Translation: CASSLDGGSSPLHF.